This T cell receptor (beta chain) was sequenced in a study of shared clonotypes between healthy human individuals. For the study at large: Three plates each covered CD4 naive and memory; CD8 naive two, CD8 memory one. Study results and caveats: Sharing of clonotypes among donors was expected to vary with sequencing depth.

Naive CD8 cells lacked CD45RO and underwent positive selection for CCR7, leaving out terminally differentiated effector memory CD45RA+ cells. Only Caucasian adults living in Nashville, Tennessee served as donors. V lost 0 bases, J lost 5 bases, and 8 bases lay in between. This CDR3 has 14 residues. The germline CDR1 and CDR2 sequences are SEHNR and FQNEAQ (reference sequence). Replicate sorted-subset PCRs were loaded with 150 to 250 ng DNA, 31,000 or so T cell genomes. Profiled with immunoSEQ multiplex PCR; TCRdb holds only in-frame clones, not every one. The sample lists approximately 720,000 clones, about 91% seen once, with 20% to 25% in the top ten. About this clone itself: Its target is not known.

Sequencing was done on a sample of naive CD8+ T cells sorted from blood. The sequence derives from a man younger than 40 in good health. The chain links TRBV7-9 to TRBJ2-1; D uncertain. The CDR3 here is CASSLAMGNNEQFF. CDR3 sequence (DNA): TGTGCCAGCAGCTTAGCGATGGGAAACAATGAGCAGTTCTTC.